This T cell receptor (beta chain) was found in a study of T cells expressing NK-cell markers. General observations from the study: NKG2C+ dominant clonotypes from 5 to 7 donors made up roughly 1.0-7.0% of CD8+ T cells. Whether expanded NKG2C+ T cell clones were HCMV-specific remained unclear.

Germline V lookup: CDR1 GTSNPN, CDR2 SVGIG (reference sequence). This CDR3 spans 15 amino acids. On this clonotype: Its antigen remains unidentified.

5'RACE template switching with UMIs produced the TCR beta cDNA. For each CDR3 protein, TCRdb gives one entry from its re-call of the 5' RACE reads, without DNA. The sample has around 550,000 distinct CDR3 sequences. V and J are TRBV30 and TRBJ2-4; absent DNA, TCRdb's TRBD2 call cannot be checked. The TCR originated in a man younger than 35 in good health. Sequencing used blood T cells: a sorted CD56 or NKG2C T cell subset, CD4+ or CD8+ T cells, or bulk PBMC T cells (not recorded which). This CDR3 is CALTPSGRAKNIQYF.